The sequence of this T cell receptor beta chain was determined in a study of cytomegalovirus exposure and HLA in healthy donors. Germline-derived CDR1 and CDR2 are SEHNR and FQNEAQ (reference sequence). J was trimmed by 3 bases and V by 8 bases; bases with no gene match: 4. This CDR3 is 14 amino acids long. In its sample, this clone was seen once. Antigen: not known. Study-wide results and caveats: With later analysis, a missense DCLRE1C variant became linked to TCR beta V- and J-gene trimming. Earlier findings revealed that most TCR beta V segments proved productive either about 90% or about 30% of the time.

Primers for the PCR totalled 60 Vbeta and 13 Jbeta. Assay used: immunoSEQ multiplex PCR; TCRdb lists only in-frame clones, some missing. Counted here are 200,000 to 250,000 clones, approximately 78% occurring once; the ten biggest clones make up 0.47%. This TCR derives from a boy aged 5-17 years in good health and CMV-seronegative. The chain has TRBV7-9 and TRBJ2-1; 10 bases map to TRBD1. The sequenced sample consisted of PBMCs. The CDR3 nucleotides read TGTGCCAGCGGCGGGACAGGGGACTACAATGAGCAGTTCTTC. As protein: CASGGTGDYNEQFF.